The TCR beta chain under discussion was sequenced for a study of blood T cell repertoires in COVID-19. In the study overall: From T cells, B-cell-depleted T cells, or PBMCs came the material, which was cDNA or gDNA.

V was shortened by 0 bases and J by 8 bases, with 13 bases between the two germline ends. CDR1 is KGHSH and CDR2 is LQKENI in the germline V gene. The CDR3 covers 15 residues. In the original processing: Cell counts per sample came from amplifying reference gene primers. Clones were sequenced by immunoSEQ multiplex PCR, and TCRdb holds only the in-frame ones, with some missing. The DNA was the basis for D and trimming; V, J and clone size are from that table. The sample consists of fewer than 350,000 clones, roughly 90% of them appearing once. Input material: peripheral blood. The gene calls are TRBV18 and TRBJ1-4; D perhaps matches TRBD1 (5 bases). The receptor's source is a man younger than 35 with active or convalescent COVID-19. The CDR3: CASSPPGGEREKLFF. The CDR3 bases are TGTGCCAGCTCACCACCGGGAGGGGAGCGGGAAAAACTGTTTTTT.